These T cell receptor beta chains were read from a single sample in a study of cytomegalovirus exposure and HLA in healthy donors. Measured with immunoSEQ multiplex PCR; TCRdb has only the in-frame clones, and not every one. Here the sample spans 100,000 to 150,000 clones, roughly 80% being singletons. The material sequenced was PBMCs. The receptor set was obtained from a girl aged 2-10 years in good health and CMV-seronegative. Each CDR3 is given with its conserved first and last residue. The order of the fields is D gene, CDR3 length, V gene, J gene, clone size, CDR3 protein, CDR3 DNA. The D gene is left open where the match is weak. Expanded clones get a size class; other rows say once, few or many, or leave the size out.

>.|15|TRBV11-2|TRBJ1-2|.
CASSLVSAGSYGYTF
TGTGCCAGCAGCTTAGTCTCCGCAGGGTCCTATGGCTACACCTTC
>.|12|TRBV7-8|TRBJ2-7|.
CASSLAIYEQYF
TGTGCCAGCAGCTTAGCTATTTACGAGCAGTACTTC
>.|15|TRBV28|TRBJ1-1|once
CASSLFSSDNTEAFF
TGTGCCAGCAGTTTATTTAGCAGTGACAACACTGAAGCTTTCTTT
>TRBD1|15|TRBV18|TRBJ1-2|.
CASSARTGMNYGYTF
TGTGCCAGCTCAGCACGGACAGGGATGAACTATGGCTACACCTTC
>.|14|TRBV5-1|TRBJ2-3|.
CASSLVGGEDTQYF
TGCGCCAGCAGCTTGGTGGGCGGGGAAGATACGCAGTATTTT
>TRBD1|16|TRBV10-3|TRBJ1-2|.
CATRTGTGDYVYGYTF
TGTGCCACCCGGACCGGGACAGGGGATTATGTGTATGGCTACACCTTC
>.|13|TRBV5-1|TRBJ2-5|once
CASSLTRLETQYF
TGCGCCAGCAGCCTGACTAGATTAGAGACCCAGTACTTC
>.|14|TRBV4-3|TRBJ1-2|once
CASSQDRGVVGYTF
TGCGCCAGCAGCCAAGATCGCGGGGTGGTTGGCTACACCTTC
>TRBD1|14|TRBV5-1|TRBJ1-6|once
CASSGGQDNSPLHF
TGCGCCAGCAGCGGGGGACAGGACAATTCACCCCTCCACTTT
>.|12|TRBV15|TRBJ2-1|.
CATSFGGWEQFF
TGTGCCACCAGCTTTGGGGGGTGGGAGCAGTTCTTC
>.|16|TRBV4-1|TRBJ1-4|few
CASSQEGGTMPSGLFF
TGCGCCAGCAGCCAAGAGGGGGGAACGATGCCTAGCGGACTGTTTTTT
>.|15|TRBV27|TRBJ1-6|.
CASSFGSRAVSPLHF
TGTGCCAGCAGTTTTGGTAGCAGGGCGGTCTCACCCCTCCACTTT
>TRBD2|15|TRBV6-5|TRBJ2-4|.
CASSSGGGGKNIQYF
TGTGCCAGCAGTTCTGGCGGGGGGGGAAAAAACATTCAGTACTTC
>.|15|TRBV6-1|TRBJ2-7|.
CASSDAGLWGYEQYF
TGTGCCAGCAGTGATGCAGGGTTGTGGGGCTACGAGCAGTACTTC
>.|14|TRBV15|TRBJ2-3|.
CATSSLSSTDTQYF
TGTGCCACCAGCAGCCTATCTAGCACAGATACGCAGTATTTT
>.|14|TRBV7-2|TRBJ1-5|once
CASSPRGGGQPQHF
TGTGCCAGCAGCCCAAGGGGGGGAGGGCAGCCCCAGCATTTT
>.|14|TRBV29-1|TRBJ2-1|.
CSVETDSEANEQFF
TGCAGCGTTGAAACCGACTCGGAGGCGAATGAGCAGTTCTTC
>TRBD2|15|TRBV30|TRBJ2-1|.
CAWGWSGGSYNEQFF
TGTGCCTGGGGTTGGAGCGGGGGCTCCTACAATGAGCAGTTCTTC
>TRBD2|15|TRBV6-5|TRBJ2-4|.
CASSDASGVLYIQYF
TGTGCCAGCAGCGACGCTAGCGGGGTTTTGTACATTCAGTACTTC
>TRBD2|16|TRBV15|TRBJ2-3|.
CATSRDRLAGADTQYF
TGTGCCACCAGCAGAGATCGATTAGCGGGGGCAGATACGCAGTATTTT
>.|12|TRBV5-1|TRBJ2-2|.
CASRKGAGELFF
TGCGCCAGCAGAAAGGGGGCCGGGGAGCTGTTTTTT
>TRBD1|15|TRBV5-8|TRBJ2-2|once
CASSPDRGRAGELFF
TGTGCCAGCAGCCCTGACAGGGGGCGGGCCGGGGAGCTGTTTTTT
>TRBD2|17|TRBV5-1|TRBJ2-3|.
CASSLLAGYTSTDTQYF
TGCGCCAGCAGCTTACTAGCGGGGTATACTAGCACAGATACGCAGTATTTT
>TRBD2|18|TRBV9|TRBJ2-7|.
CASSEGQRGTSGRMEQYF
TGTGCCAGCAGCGAGGGGCAACGCGGGACTAGCGGGAGAATGGAGCAGTACTTC
>.|13|TRBV6-1|TRBJ2-1|.
CASSEGAHNEQFF
TGTGCCAGCAGTGAGGGGGCCCACAATGAGCAGTTCTTC
>TRBD1|13|TRBV5-5|TRBJ2-3|.
CASRKTGADTQYF
TGTGCCAGCAGAAAAACAGGGGCAGATACGCAGTATTTT
>TRBD1|13|TRBV5-1|TRBJ2-5|.
CASSLAVGTGGYF
TGCGCCAGCAGCTTGGCCGTTGGGACAGGGGGGTACTTC
>.|16|TRBV12-2|TRBJ2-1|few
CASRLADRFSYNEQFF
TGTGCAAGTCGCTTAGCGGACAGGTTCTCCTACAATGAGCAGTTCTTC
>.|17|TRBV15|TRBJ1-1|.
CATSRDMFRDRNTEAFF
TGTGCCACCAGCAGAGATATGTTCAGGGATCGAAACACTGAAGCTTTCTTT
>TRBD2|15|TRBV4-2|TRBJ2-1|.
CASGQEYASGNEQFF
TGTGCCAGCGGCCAAGAGTACGCTAGCGGCAATGAGCAGTTCTTC
>.|15|TRBV4-2|TRBJ2-7|few
CASSQDPGHLYEQYF
TGTGCCAGCAGCCAAGATCCGGGACACCTTTACGAGCAGTACTTC
>.|12|TRBV6-1|TRBJ2-7|.
CASSDLAYEQYF
TGTGCCAGCAGTGATCTAGCCTACGAGCAGTACTTC
>.|12|TRBV30|TRBJ1-1|.
CAWNLLGAEAFF
TGTGCCTGGAATCTCCTCGGGGCTGAAGCTTTCTTT
>.|18|TRBV29-1|TRBJ1-2|.
CSVEDPLDRPNLNYGYTF
TGCAGCGTTGAAGATCCCTTAGACAGACCCAATCTTAACTATGGCTACACCTTC
>TRBD1|14|TRBV14|TRBJ2-7|.
CASSDRQGRNEQYF
TGTGCCAGCAGCGACAGACAGGGGAGAAACGAGCAGTACTTC
>TRBD1|14|TRBV19|TRBJ2-5|.
CASSIRGQEETQYF
TGTGCCAGTAGTATTCGGGGACAGGAAGAGACCCAGTACTTC
>.|14|TRBV5-1|TRBJ1-2|.
CASSAGTGNYGYTF
TGCGCCAGCAGCGCGGGCACAGGGAACTATGGCTACACCTTC
>.|15|TRBV6-5|TRBJ1-6|.
CASRGWRGLNSPLHF
TGTGCCAGCAGGGGTTGGCGAGGGCTTAATTCACCCCTCCACTTT
>.|14|TRBV19|TRBJ1-1|.
CASRDDSLNGGAFF
TGTGCCAGCCGAGACGACAGCCTAAATGGTGGAGCTTTCTTT
>.|12|TRBV30|TRBJ2-7|.
CAWSVRGYEQYF
TGTGCCTGGAGTGTTAGGGGCTACGAGCAGTACTTC
>.|14|TRBV5-1|TRBJ1-5|.
CASSNDSPNQPQHF
TGCGCCAGCAGCAACGACAGTCCCAATCAGCCCCAGCATTTT
>.|11|TRBV7-6|TRBJ2-5|.
CASSRGETQYF
TGTGCCAGCAGCCGGGGGGAGACCCAGTACTTC
>TRBD1|15|TRBV2|TRBJ2-7|.
CASSADRGRTYEQYF
TGTGCCAGCAGTGCCGACAGGGGGAGAACCTACGAGCAGTACTTC
>.|15|TRBV4-1|TRBJ1-5|few
CASSQLQEPGQPQHF
TGCGCCAGCAGCCAACTACAGGAACCTGGACAGCCCCAGCATTTT
>.|16|TRBV15|TRBJ1-4|.
CATSRDTGGINEKLFF
TGTGCCACCAGCAGGGATACCGGGGGGATTAATGAAAAACTGTTTTTT